The clone carrying this T cell receptor (beta chain) came up a few times. Its specificity is unknown. Once obtained from cultured CD4+ T cells, the DNA was sequenced using the Oncomine TCR Beta short-read assay. TCRdb called the PCR reads again in MiXCR, with one record for every CDR3 protein. The sample records about 9,100 distinct CDR3 sequences, just under 65% being singletons. The sample originates from a study of vaccination and CD4 T cells after COVID-19. About the research overall: The convalescents comprised six males and four females, two of them Hispanic. Overlapping spike peptides of SARS-CoV-2, HCoV-NL63, HCoV-OC43 and HCoV-229E were used, and cells were stimulated with them.

Treatment defined: approximately 9-day PBMC culture with coronavirus spike peptide pools or control peptides (ViraFEST assay). CD4+ T cells were isolated by negative selection after less than twelve days of culture. Germline loops: CDR1 MNHEY, CDR2 SVGEGT. CDR3 length equals 17 residues. Trimming stripped 5 bases from V and 0 bases from J, with 19 bases between. This receptor was taken from a human donor who had recovered from COVID-19. The V call is TRBV6-2 or TRBV6-3, the J call TRBJ1-2, with D possibly matching TRBD1 (5 bases). The sequenced sample was CD4+ T cells from blood, cultured in vitro. CDR3 sequence reads: CASSRNPRTGANYGYTF. CDR3 DNA sequence: TGTGCCAGCAGTCGTAACCCTCGGACGGGGGCTAACTATGGCTACACCTTC.